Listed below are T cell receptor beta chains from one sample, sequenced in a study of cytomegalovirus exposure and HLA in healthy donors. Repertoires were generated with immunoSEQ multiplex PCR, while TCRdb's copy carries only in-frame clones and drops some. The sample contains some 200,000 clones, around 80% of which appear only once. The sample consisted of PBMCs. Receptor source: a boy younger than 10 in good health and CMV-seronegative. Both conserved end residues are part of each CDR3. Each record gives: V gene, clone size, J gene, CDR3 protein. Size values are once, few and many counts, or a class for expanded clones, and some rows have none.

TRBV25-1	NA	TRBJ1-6	CASSEWGQGDSYNSPLHF
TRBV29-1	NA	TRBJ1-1	CSVDEGGAGEAFF
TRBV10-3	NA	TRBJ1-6	CAISDSSSYNSPLHF
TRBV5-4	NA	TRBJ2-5	CASSQTSGGRPQYF
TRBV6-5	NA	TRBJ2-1	CASNPTGGGNEQFF
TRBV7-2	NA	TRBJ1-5	CASSLGGQGSNQPQHF
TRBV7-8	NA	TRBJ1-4	CASSTSPGGATNEKLFF
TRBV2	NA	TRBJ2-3	CASSERGRTDTQYF
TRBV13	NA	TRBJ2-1	CASSNPTSGGFREQFF
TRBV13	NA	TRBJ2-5	CASSQGQLLETQYF
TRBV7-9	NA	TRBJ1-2	CASSLADSPNYGYTF
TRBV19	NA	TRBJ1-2	CASSPRSMEGAYGYTF
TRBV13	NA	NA	CASSSGLAEGVHEQYF
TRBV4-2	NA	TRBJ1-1	CASSQPQGYTEAFF
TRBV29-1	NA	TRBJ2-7	CSVRGGTGGREQYF
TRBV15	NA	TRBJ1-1	CATSGRTGGLGTEAFF
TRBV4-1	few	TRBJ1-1	CASSLGTAMNTEAFF
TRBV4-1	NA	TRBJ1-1	CASSQDGGALTALEAFF
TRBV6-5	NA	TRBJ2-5	CASSYGSRLETQYF
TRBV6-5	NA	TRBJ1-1	CASSYRGKRGAFF
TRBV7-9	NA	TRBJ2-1	CASSSSGGPSYNEQFF
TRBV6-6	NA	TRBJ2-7	CASRTGTGSYEQYF
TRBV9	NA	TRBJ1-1	CASSVEGTGGYTEAFF
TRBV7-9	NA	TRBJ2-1	CASSPLLAGALTSYNEQFF
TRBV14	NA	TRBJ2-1	CASSQDNEGEQFF
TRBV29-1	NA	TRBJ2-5	CSVDGTDSEGQETQYF
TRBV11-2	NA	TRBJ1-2	CASSLRGTEENYGYTF
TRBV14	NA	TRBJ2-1	CASNGLAGVDNEQFF
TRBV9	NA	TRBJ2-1	CASSVGSGQDGDEQFF
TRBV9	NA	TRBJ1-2	CASSGDRNNGYGYTF
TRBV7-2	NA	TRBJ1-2	CASSRTPIQGLFGYTF
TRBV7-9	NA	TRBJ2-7	CASSPRQGGPNSYEQYF
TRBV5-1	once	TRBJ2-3	CASSPGLAGGPYSADTQYF
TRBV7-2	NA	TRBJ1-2	CASSLAGTRYTF
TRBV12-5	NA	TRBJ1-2	CASAPGGGRIGYTF
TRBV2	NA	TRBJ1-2	CAARPTEGLYGYTF
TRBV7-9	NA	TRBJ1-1	CASSSRSGKVNTEAFF
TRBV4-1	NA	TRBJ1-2	CASSQDRTGSHGYTF
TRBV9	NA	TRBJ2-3	CASSGEVAGGADTQYF
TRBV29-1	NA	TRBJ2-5	CSVGGTGERQETQYF
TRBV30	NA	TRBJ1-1	CAWSARGGAFF
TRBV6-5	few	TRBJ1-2	CASSYTPSDGYTF